The entry that follows covers one T cell receptor (beta chain) sequence. There are 13 residues in the CDR3. The V segment lost 5 bases and the J segment 4 bases; nucleotides outside the gene matches: 3. CDR1 PRHDT and CDR2 FYEKMQ come from the germline V gene (reference sequence). These data originate in a study of cytomegalovirus exposure and HLA in healthy donors. The wider study: The same platform used for the approximately 670 first-cohort repertoires was also used for the 95 to 150 validation repertoires, as a later analysis reported.

Sequencing used immunoSEQ multiplex PCR; TCRdb keeps in-frame clones, though not all of them. Of about 54,000 clones listed, around nine tenths are singletons. The donors were in the approximately 120-subject validation cohort; that cohort was separate from the roughly 730-subject first cohort. The receptor's source is a woman in her late teens or twenties in good health and CMV-seropositive. The sequencing sample was made of PBMCs. V and J are TRBV13 and TRBJ2-5, with 8 nucleotides matching TRBD1. CDR3 region: CASSPGQGETQYF. The CDR3 nucleotides are TGTGCCAGCAGCCCAGGACAGGGAGAGACCCAGTACTTC.